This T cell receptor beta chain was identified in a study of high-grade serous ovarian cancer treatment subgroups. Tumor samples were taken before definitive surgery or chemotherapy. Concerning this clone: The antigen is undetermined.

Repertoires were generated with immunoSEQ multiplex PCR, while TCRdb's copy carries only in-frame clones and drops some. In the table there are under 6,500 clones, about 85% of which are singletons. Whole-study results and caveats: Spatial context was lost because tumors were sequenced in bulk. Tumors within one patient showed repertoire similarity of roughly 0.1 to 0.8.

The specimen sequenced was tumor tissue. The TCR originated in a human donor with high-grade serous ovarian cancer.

The CDR3 region is CASSSGGYEEQYF. In nucleotides, the CDR3 is TGTGCCAGCAGCTCCGGGGGCTACGAGGAGCAGTACTTC. The rearrangement links TRBV11-2 to TRBJ2-7; D possibly uses TRBD1 or TRBD2 (6 bases each). CDR1 SGHAT and CDR2 FQNNGV come from the germline V gene. The CDR3 runs 13 residues. Between the trimmed V and J ends, which lost 4 bases and 7 bases, there was a span of 14 bases.